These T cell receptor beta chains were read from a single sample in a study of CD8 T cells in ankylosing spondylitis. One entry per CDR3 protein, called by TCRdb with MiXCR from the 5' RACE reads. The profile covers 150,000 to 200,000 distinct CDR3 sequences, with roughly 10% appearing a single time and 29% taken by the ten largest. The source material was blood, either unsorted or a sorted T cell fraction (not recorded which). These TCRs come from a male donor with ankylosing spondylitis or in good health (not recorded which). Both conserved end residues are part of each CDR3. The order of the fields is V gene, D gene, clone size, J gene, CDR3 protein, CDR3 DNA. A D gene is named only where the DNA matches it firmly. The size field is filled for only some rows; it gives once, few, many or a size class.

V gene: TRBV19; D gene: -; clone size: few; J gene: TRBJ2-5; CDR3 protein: CASSSAAQETQYF; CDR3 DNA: TGTGCCAGTAGTTCAGCTGCACAAGAGACCCAGTACTTC
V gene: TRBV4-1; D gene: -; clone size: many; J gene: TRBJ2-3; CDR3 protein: CASSRTRPEDTQYF; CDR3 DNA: TGCGCCAGCAGCCGGACCCGGCCAGAAGATACGCAGTATTTT
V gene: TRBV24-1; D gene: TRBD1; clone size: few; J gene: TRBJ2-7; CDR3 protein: CATSDFLSGTGGSHEQYF; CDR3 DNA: TGTGCCACCAGTGATTTCCTCTCCGGGACAGGGGGCTCGCACGAGCAGTACTTC
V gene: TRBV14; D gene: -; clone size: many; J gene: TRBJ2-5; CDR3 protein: CASTKGTLVRETQYF; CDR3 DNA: TGTGCCAGCACCAAAGGGACACTTGTCCGGGAGACCCAGTACTTC
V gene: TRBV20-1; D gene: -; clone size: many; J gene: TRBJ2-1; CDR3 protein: CSARGDSLQDEQFF; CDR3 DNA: TGCAGTGCTAGAGGAGACTCCCTCCAGGATGAGCAGTTCTTC
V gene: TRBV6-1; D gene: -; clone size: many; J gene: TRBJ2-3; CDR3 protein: CASRDSNTDTQYF; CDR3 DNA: TGTGCCAGCAGGGACAGCAACACAGATACGCAGTATTTT
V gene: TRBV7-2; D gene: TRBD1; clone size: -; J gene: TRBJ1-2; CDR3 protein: CASSLVGGVVDGYTF; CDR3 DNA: TGTGCCAGCAGCTTAGTAGGGGGCGTCGTCGATGGCTACACCTTC
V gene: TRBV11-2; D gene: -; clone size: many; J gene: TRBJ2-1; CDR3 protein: CASSPIAYPDNEQFF; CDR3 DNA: TGTGCCAGCAGCCCAATAGCTTACCCGGACAATGAGCAGTTCTTC
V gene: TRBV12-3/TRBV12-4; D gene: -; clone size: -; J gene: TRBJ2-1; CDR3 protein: CASSLSQRIYNEQFF; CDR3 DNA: TGTGCCAGCAGTTTAAGCCAGCGGATCTACAATGAGCAGTTCTTC
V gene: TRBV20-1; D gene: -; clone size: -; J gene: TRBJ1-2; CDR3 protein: CSVVADKANYGYTF; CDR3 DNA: TGCAGTGTCGTGGCGGATAAAGCTAACTATGGCTACACCTTC
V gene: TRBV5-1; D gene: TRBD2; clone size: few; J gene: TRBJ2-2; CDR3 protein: CASSLDAAGATGELFF; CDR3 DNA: TGCGCCAGCAGCTTGGATGCAGCGGGAGCCACCGGGGAGCTGTTTTTT
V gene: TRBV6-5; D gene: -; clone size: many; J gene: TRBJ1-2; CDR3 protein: CASSRTGGGYTF; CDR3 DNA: TGTGCCAGCAGCCGAACGGGGGGAGGCTACACCTTC
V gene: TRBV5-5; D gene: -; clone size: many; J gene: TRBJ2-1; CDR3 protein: CASSPYFDNEQFF; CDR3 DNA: TGTGCCAGCAGCCCCTACTTCGACAATGAGCAGTTCTTC
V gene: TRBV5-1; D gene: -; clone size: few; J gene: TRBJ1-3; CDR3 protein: CASSPGRHLASGNTIYF; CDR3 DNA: TGCGCCAGCAGCCCGGGACGACATCTCGCCTCTGGAAACACCATATATTTT
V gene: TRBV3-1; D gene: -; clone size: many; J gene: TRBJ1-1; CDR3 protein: CASSQASLGAFF; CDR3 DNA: TGTGCCAGCAGCCAAGCCTCCTTGGGGGCTTTCTTT
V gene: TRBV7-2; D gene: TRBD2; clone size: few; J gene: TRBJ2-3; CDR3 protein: CASSLSLAGAPRDTQYF; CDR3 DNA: TGTGCCAGCAGCTTGTCGCTAGCGGGGGCCCCCCGAGATACGCAGTATTTT
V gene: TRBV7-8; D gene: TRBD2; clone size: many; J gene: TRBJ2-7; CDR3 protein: CASSLLAGGYEQYF; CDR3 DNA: TGTGCCAGCAGCTTACTAGCGGGGGGCTACGAGCAGTACTTC
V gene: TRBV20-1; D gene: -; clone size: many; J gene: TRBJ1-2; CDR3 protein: CSARDLFRGYTF; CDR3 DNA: TGCAGTGCTAGAGATCTCTTCCGGGGGTACACCTTC
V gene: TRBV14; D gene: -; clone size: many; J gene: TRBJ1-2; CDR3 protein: CASSQVAGGYTF; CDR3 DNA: TGTGCCAGCAGCCAAGTAGCCGGTGGCTACACCTTC
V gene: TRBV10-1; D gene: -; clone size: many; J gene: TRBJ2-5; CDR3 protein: CASSDDSQETQYF; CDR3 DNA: TGCGCCAGCAGTGACGACAGTCAAGAGACCCAGTACTTC
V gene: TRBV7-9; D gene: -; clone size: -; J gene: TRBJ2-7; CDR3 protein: CASSSPTGREQYF; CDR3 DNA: TGTGCCAGCAGCTCCCCCACAGGGCGGGAGCAGTACTTC
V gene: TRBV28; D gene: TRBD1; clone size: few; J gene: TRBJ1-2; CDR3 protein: CASERQGDYGYTF; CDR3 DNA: TGTGCCAGTGAGAGACAGGGTGACTATGGCTACACCTTC
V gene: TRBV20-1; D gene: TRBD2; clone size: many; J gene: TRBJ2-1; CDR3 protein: CSAIKAGVVGLGQFF; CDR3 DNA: TGCAGTGCTATAAAAGCGGGGGTTGTGGGCTTAGGGCAGTTCTTC
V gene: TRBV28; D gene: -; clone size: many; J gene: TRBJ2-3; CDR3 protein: CASSLRQVDPTDTQYF; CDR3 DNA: TGTGCCAGCAGTTTACGCCAAGTAGATCCCACAGATACGCAGTATTTT
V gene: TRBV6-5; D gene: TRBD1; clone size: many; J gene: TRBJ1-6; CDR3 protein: CASSYRPTGGFNSPLHF; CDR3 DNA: TGTGCCAGCAGTTACCGCCCGACAGGGGGCTTTAATTCACCCCTCCACTTT
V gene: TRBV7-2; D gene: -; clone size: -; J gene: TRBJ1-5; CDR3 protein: CASSLNGRELNQPQHF; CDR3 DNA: TGTGCCAGCAGCTTAAACGGGAGGGAACTTAATCAGCCCCAGCATTTT
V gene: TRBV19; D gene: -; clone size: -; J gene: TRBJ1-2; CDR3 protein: CASSIDGNYGYTF; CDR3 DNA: TGTGCCAGTAGTATAGATGGGAACTATGGCTACACCTTC
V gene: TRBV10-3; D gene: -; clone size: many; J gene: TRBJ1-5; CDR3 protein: CAISESGGSKPQHF; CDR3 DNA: TGTGCCATCAGTGAGTCTGGGGGGTCAAAGCCCCAGCATTTT
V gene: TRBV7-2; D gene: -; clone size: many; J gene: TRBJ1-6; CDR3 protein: CASSLVTGNSPLHF; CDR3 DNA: TGTGCCAGCAGCTTAGTTACGGGGAATTCACCCCTCCACTTT
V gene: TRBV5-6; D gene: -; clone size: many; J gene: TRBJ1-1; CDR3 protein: CASSGTGHLNTEAFF; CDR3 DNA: TGTGCCAGCAGCGGAACGGGACACTTGAACACTGAAGCTTTCTTT
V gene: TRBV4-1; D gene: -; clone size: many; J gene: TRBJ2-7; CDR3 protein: CASSQGDTYEQYF; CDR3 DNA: TGCGCCAGCAGCCAGGGGGATACCTACGAGCAGTACTTC
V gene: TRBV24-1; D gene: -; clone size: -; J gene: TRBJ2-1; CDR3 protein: CATSEGDLTPYNEQFF; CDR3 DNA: TGTGCCACCAGTGAAGGGGACCTGACGCCCTACAATGAGCAGTTCTTC
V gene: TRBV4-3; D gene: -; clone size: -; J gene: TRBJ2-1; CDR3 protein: CASSQDWSIRRYNEQFF; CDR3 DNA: TGCGCCAGCAGCCAAGATTGGTCGATCCGAAGGTACAATGAGCAGTTCTTC
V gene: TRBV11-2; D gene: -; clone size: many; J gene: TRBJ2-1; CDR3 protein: CASSPIVRVDEQFF; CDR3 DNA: TGTGCCAGCAGCCCCATTGTCAGGGTGGATGAGCAGTTCTTC
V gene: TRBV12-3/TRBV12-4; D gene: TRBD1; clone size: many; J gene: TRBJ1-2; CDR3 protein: CASNQDRGNGYTF; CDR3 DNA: TGTGCCAGCAATCAGGACAGGGGGAATGGCTACACCTTC
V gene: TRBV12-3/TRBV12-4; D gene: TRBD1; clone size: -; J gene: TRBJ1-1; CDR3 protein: CASSSVDRAEAFF; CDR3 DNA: TGTGCCAGCAGTTCCGTGGACAGGGCTGAAGCTTTCTTT
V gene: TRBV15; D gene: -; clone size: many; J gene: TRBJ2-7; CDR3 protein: CATSREAGTIHEQYF; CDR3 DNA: TGTGCCACCAGCAGAGAAGCCGGGACGATACACGAGCAGTACTTC
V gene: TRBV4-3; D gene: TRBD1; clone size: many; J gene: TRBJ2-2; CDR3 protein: CASGTGGGTGELFF; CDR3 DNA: TGCGCCAGCGGGACAGGGGGAGGCACCGGGGAGCTGTTTTTT
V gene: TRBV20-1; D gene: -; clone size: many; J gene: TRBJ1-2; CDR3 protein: CSARGGGENYGYTF; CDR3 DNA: TGCAGTGCTAGGGGAGGGGGAGAGAACTATGGCTACACCTTC
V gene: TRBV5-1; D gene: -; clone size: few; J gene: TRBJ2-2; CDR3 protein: CASSGRGGQNTGELFF; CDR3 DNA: TGCGCCAGCAGCGGGCGCGGAGGGCAGAACACCGGGGAGCTGTTTTTT
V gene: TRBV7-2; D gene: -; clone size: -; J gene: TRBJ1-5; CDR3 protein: CASSLSGFNQPQHF; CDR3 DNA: TGTGCCAGCAGCTTATCCGGCTTTAATCAGCCCCAGCATTTT
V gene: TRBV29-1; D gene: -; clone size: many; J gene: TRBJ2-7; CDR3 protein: CSVEGQVGHEQYF; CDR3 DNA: TGCAGCGTTGAAGGCCAGGTTGGTCACGAGCAGTACTTC
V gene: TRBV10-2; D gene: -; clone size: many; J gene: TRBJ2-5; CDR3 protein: CASSAGPQETQYF; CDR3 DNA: TGCGCCAGCAGCGCAGGTCCCCAAGAGACCCAGTACTTC
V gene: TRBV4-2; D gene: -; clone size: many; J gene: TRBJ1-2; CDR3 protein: CASSQDFGGDGGYTF; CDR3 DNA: TGTGCCAGCAGCCAAGATTTCGGGGGAGACGGCGGCTACACCTTC
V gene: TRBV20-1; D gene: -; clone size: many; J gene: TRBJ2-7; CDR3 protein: CSAPQPAGPQYF; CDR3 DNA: TGCAGTGCCCCACAGCCAGCGGGCCCCCAGTACTTC
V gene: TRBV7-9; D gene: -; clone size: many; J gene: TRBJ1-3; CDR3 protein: CASSQGVGRGNTIYF; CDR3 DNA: TGTGCCAGCAGCCAAGGGGTCGGGCGAGGAAACACCATATATTTT
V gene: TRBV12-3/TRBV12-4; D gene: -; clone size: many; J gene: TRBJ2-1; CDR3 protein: CASSQSAANEQFF; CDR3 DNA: TGTGCCAGCAGTCAAAGCGCGGCCAATGAGCAGTTCTTC
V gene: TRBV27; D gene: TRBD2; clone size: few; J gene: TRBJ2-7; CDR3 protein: CASSLLAGFEQYF; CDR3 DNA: TGTGCCAGCAGTTTACTAGCGGGTTTCGAGCAGTACTTC
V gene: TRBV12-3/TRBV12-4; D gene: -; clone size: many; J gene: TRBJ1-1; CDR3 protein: CASTSPPGAGTEAFF; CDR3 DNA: TGTGCCAGCACCTCCCCCCCAGGGGCGGGAACTGAAGCTTTCTTT
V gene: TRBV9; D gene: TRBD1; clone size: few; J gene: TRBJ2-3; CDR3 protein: CASSARQGGTDTQYF; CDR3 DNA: TGTGCCAGCAGCGCCCGACAGGGGGGCACAGATACGCAGTATTTT
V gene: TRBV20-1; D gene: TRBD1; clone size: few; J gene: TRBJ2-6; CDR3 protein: CSATGGASGANVLTF; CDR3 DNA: TGCAGTGCTACAGGGGGAGCTTCTGGGGCCAACGTCCTGACTTTC
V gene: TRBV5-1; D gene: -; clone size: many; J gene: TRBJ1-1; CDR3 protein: CASSLEGRGMNTEAFF; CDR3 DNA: TGCGCCAGCAGCTTGGAGGGCAGGGGAATGAACACTGAAGCTTTCTTT
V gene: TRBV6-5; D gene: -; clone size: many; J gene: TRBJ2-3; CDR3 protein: CASSYSRGSGVSTDTQYF; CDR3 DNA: TGTGCCAGCAGTTACTCGAGGGGTTCCGGGGTGAGCACAGATACGCAGTATTTT
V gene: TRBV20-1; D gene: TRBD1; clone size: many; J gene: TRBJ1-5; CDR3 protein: CSATLGQGAHQPQHF; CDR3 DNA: TGCAGTGCCACCCTGGGACAGGGGGCACATCAGCCCCAGCATTTT
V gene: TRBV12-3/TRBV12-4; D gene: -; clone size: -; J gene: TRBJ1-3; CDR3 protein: CASSPNPPGNTIYF; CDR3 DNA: TGTGCCAGCAGTCCAAACCCCCCGGGAAACACCATATATTTT